This T cell receptor (beta chain) emerged from a study of regulatory T cells in long-lasting Graves disease. On the study more broadly: Newly diagnosed Graves' patients had taken antithyroid drugs under 3 months.

Study results and caveats: Favored gene segments in persistent disease were TRBV28, TRBJ1-2 and TRBJ2-5.

As for time point: newly diagnosed GD, antithyroid drugs for less than 3 months. Making the TCR library involved RNA that had been extracted from PBMCs. This clonotype was seen repeatedly, ten times or more. The antigen is undetermined. The CDR3 length is 15 residues. The V end lost 2 bases, the J end lost 2 bases, and 11 bases lay between the germline ends. The V gene's germline CDR1 is ENHRY and CDR2 SYGVKD. With iRepertoire HTBI primers and Arm-PCR of CDR3 regions, TCR beta libraries were built. TCRdb re-called the multiplex PCR reads with MiXCR, one entry per CDR3 protein. Counted here are about 420,000 distinct CDR3 sequences, approximately 16% occurring once; the ten biggest clones make up about 23%. This sample also belongs to another study, concerning T cells in Graves' hyperthyroidism and ophthalmopathy.

This clonotype was sampled from a woman between 18 and 30 years old with Graves disease. The V call is TRBV10-3, the J call TRBJ2-3; the D is unclear. This specimen was peripheral blood mononuclear cells (PBMCs), taken at new diagnosis, from a patient treated with antithyroid drugs. The CDR3 sequence is CAISELKILTDTQYF. The CDR3 DNA reads as TGTGCCATCAGTGAGCTTAAGATACTCACAGATACGCAGTATTTT.